This passage covers 24 T cell receptor beta chains from one sample sequenced in a study of cytomegalovirus exposure and HLA in healthy donors. Sequencing was performed with immunoSEQ multiplex PCR; in TCRdb, only in-frame clones are kept and a portion is missing. The sample carries over 85,000 clones, 90% to 95% recorded once. The sequencing sample was made of PBMCs. The receptors derive from a young woman in good health and CMV-seropositive.

This chain links TRBV28 with TRBJ2-1, with D possibly being TRBD2 (6 bases). Trimming removed 5 bases from V and 4 bases from J, with 12 bases in between. CDR1 and CDR2 from the germline V gene are MDHEN and SYDVKM. The CDR3 has 14 amino acids. The CDR3, as DNA: TGTGCCAGCAGTCCACAAGGGACTTACAATGAGCAGTTCTTC. Protein product: CASSPQGTYNEQFF.

V and J are TRBV15 and TRBJ1-3, with D uncertain. This CDR3 comprises 12 residues. Per the germline V gene, CDR1 is LNHNV and CDR2 is YYDKDF (reference sequence). Between the trimmed V and J ends, which lost 6 bases and 1 base, there was a span of 4 bases. The CDR3, as DNA: TGTGCCACCAGGCAGTCTGGAAACACCATATATTTT. It codes for CATRQSGNTIYF.

J is TRBJ1-2 and V is TRBV15; 7 bases are shared with TRBD1. V dropped 3 bases and J dropped 8; count of bases not matched to a gene: 9. Per the germline V gene, CDR1 is LNHNV and CDR2 is YYDKDF (reference sequence). The CDR3 has 14 residues. The CDR3 reads CATSRVRQGGGYTF. CDR3 coding DNA: TGTGCCACCAGCAGGGTTCGACAGGGCGGAGGCTACACCTTC. Full variable domain (missing parts from reference TRBV15 and TRBJ1-2): DAMVIQNPRYQVTQFGKPVTLSCSQTLNHNVMYWYQQKSSQAPKLLFHYYDKDFNNEADTPDNFQSRRPNTSFCFLDIRSPGLGDTAMYLCATSRVRQGGGYTFGSGTRLTVV.

The chain recombines TRBV21-1 with TRBJ2-1; TRBD2 was called by the table and not checked on the DNA. TRBV21-1 is termed a pseudogene. CDR3 length: 22 residues. This chain's CDR3 is CASSKDRALQLLAGGLGYEQFF. The CDR3 nucleotides are TGTGCCAGCAGCAAGGACAGGGCTCTTCAATTACTAGCGGGGGGCCTCGGGTATGAGCAGTTCTTC.

The rearrangement uses TRBV30 and TRBJ2-7; 14 nucleotides agree with TRBD2. CDR1 GTSNPN and CDR2 SVGIG come from the germline V gene (reference sequence). V was pared by 0 bases and J by 1 base, with 2 bases of the junction left unmatched. The CDR3 is 16 amino acids. The CDR3 region has the DNA TGTGCCTGGAGTGTTGGACTAGCGGGAGGTTCCTACGAGCAGTACTTC. It codes for CAWSVGLAGGSYEQYF.

This sequence joins TRBV7-9 and TRBJ1-1, with no clear D. Trimming pared 1 base from V and 1 base from J, leaving 7 bases between. The CDR3 sequence is 14 residues long. Germline CDR1 reads SEHNR; CDR2 reads FQNEAQ (reference sequence). The CDR3 sequence: CASSLVQQNTEAFF. The CDR3, as DNA: TGTGCCAGCAGCTTAGTACAGCAGAACACTGAAGCTTTCTTT.

The count of this clone is one. J is TRBJ1-1 and V is TRBV6-5, with a possible D match to TRBD1 (5 bases). V gave up 1 base and J gave up 5 bases, with 8 bases separating them. Germline values: CDR1 MNHEY, CDR2 SVGAGI. The CDR3 is 13 amino acids. The CDR3: CASSYLGGTEAFF. The CDR3 nucleotides read TGTGCCAGCAGTTACTTGGGGGGAACTGAAGCTTTCTTT.

This clone was observed a few times. This sequence joins TRBV7-2 and TRBJ1-2; 10 bases are a match to TRBD1. V lost 5 bases, J lost 7 bases, and 7 bases stayed unmatched. Germline CDR1 is SGHTA and CDR2 is FQGNSA. This CDR3 comprises 14 residues. CDR3 protein: CASSKTGTGAGYTF. The DNA of the CDR3 is TGTGCCAGCAGCAAAACCGGGACAGGGGCTGGCTACACCTTC.

The rearrangement links TRBV30 to TRBJ1-5; TRBD1 is a possible D gene (5 bases). With 1 base removed from V and 6 bases from J, the gap between germline ends came to 10 bases. CDR3 length: 13 residues. Germline V gene data show CDR1 as GTSNPN and CDR2 as SVGIG (reference sequence). The CDR3 DNA reads TGTGCCTGGAGTGATGGGCAGGGTCAGCCCCAGCATTTT. It specifies CAWSDGQGQPQHF.

The chain couples TRBV4-1 to TRBJ1-1, with D maybe TRBD1 (5 bases). V was shortened by 3 bases and J by 4 bases, with 12 bases between the two germline ends. Germline CDR1 and CDR2: MGHRA and YSYEKL. The CDR3 has 14 residues. The CDR3 region has the DNA TGCGCCAGCAGCCAGGCCCAGACAGTCACTGAAGCTTTCTTT. This codes for CASSQAQTVTEAFF.

The genes are TRBV6-5 and TRBJ2-7; D unresolved. Germline V lookup: CDR1 MNHEY, CDR2 SVGAGI. CDR3 length: 15 residues. V lost 2 bases and J lost 4, with 15 bases in between. The CDR3 sequence: CASSYNSPGVYEQYF. DNA of the CDR3: TGTGCCAGCAGTTACAACAGTCCCGGCGTTTACGAGCAGTACTTC.

The chain is built from TRBV10-2 and TRBJ2-1; 9 nucleotides align to TRBD1. The trim removed 7 bases at V and 7 bases at J, leaving 8 bases unmatched. The CDR3 extends over 14 amino acids. Germline CDR1 WSHSY, CDR2 SAAADI. The CDR3 nucleotides read TGCGCCAGCAATGGACAGGGGTCAATGAATGAGCAGTTCTTC. It translates to CASNGQGSMNEQFF.

The CDR3 region is CASSVVSLAGLPDTQYF. The CDR3 DNA is TGTGCCAGCAGCGTAGTCTCACTAGCGGGCCTCCCAGATACGCAGTATTTT. The chain has TRBV9 and TRBJ2-3, with 9 bases that match TRBD2. The CDR3 spans 17 residues. J was trimmed by 4 bases and V by 0 bases; bases with no gene match: 9. The germline CDR1 and CDR2 sequences are SGDLS and YYNGEE.

J is TRBJ2-7 and V is TRBV27, with D possibly TRBD1 on 5 matching bases. Trimming cost V 6 bases and J 0 bases, with 9 bases left between them. The CDR3 is made up of 13 amino acids. The germline V gene has CDR1 MNHEY and CDR2 SMNVEV (reference sequence). The CDR3 here is CASSRQSSYEQYF. CDR3 coding DNA: TGTGCCAGCAGCCGACAGAGCTCCTACGAGCAGTACTTC.

The gene calls are TRBV28 and TRBJ2-5, with D perhaps TRBD1 (6 bases). CDR1 MDHEN and CDR2 SYDVKM come from the germline V gene. V shed 3 bases and J shed 5 bases, with 16 bases lying between them. The CDR3 is 15 amino acids. This chain's CDR3 is CASSLVDRWVETQYF. The CDR3 DNA sequence: TGTGCCAGCAGTTTGGTCGACAGGTGGGTCGAGACCCAGTACTTC.

This clone has only one observation. The chain uses TRBV7-9 and TRBJ1-1; the match to TRBD1 covers 8 bases. After removal of 3 bases from V and 5 bases from J, the junction contained 5 bases not matched to a gene. CDR1 and CDR2 from the germline V gene are SEHNR and FQNEAQ (reference sequence). This CDR3 is built from 14 residues. Here the CDR3 DNA reads TGTGCCAGCAGCTTGGCGACAGGGGTGACTGAAGCTTTCTTT. It yields the protein CASSLATGVTEAFF.

The gene calls are TRBV25-1 and TRBJ1-2; D remains unclear. The length of the CDR3 is 18 residues. CDR1 and CDR2 from the germline V gene are MGHDK and SYGVNS. The V end lost 2 bases, the J end lost 3 bases, and 22 bases lay between the germline ends. CDR3 protein: CASSEAEPGPFFDYGYTF. CDR3 coding DNA: TGTGCCAGCAGTGAAGCTGAGCCAGGTCCTTTTTTTGACTATGGCTACACCTTC.

This chain links TRBV7-2 with TRBJ2-1; TRBD1 might be the D (5 bases). Deletions cut 3 bases from V and 7 bases from J, with 7 bases between. Germline V gene lookup returns CDR1 SGHTA and CDR2 FQGNSA. The CDR3 has 12 residues. The CDR3 DNA is TGTGCCAGCAGCTTCCCAGGGAATGAGCAGTTCTTC. It specifies CASSFPGNEQFF.

The rearrangement links TRBV2 to TRBJ1-2; 8 bases are a match to TRBD1. CDR1 is SNHLY and CDR2 is FYNNEI in the germline V gene. Losses at the gene ends were 6 bases for V and 4 bases for J; bases not matched to a gene: 7. The length of the CDR3 is 14 residues. CDR3 bases: TGTGCCAGCAGGGACAGGGCCGGGGGCTATGGCTACACCTTC. Protein: CASRDRAGGYGYTF.

The rearrangement joins TRBV10-3 to TRBJ2-2; tentative D call: TRBD2 (6 bases). The germline CDR1 and CDR2 sequences are ENHRY and SYGVKD. The CDR3 is 14 residues long. V shed 8 bases and J shed 4 bases, with 14 bases lying between them. The CDR3: CAIHAGRGTGELFF. The CDR3 DNA is TGTGCCATCCACGCGGGACGTGGCACCGGGGAGCTGTTTTTT.

This chain links TRBV9 with TRBJ2-5; 9 bases align to TRBD1. V shed 4 bases, J shed 2 bases, and the junction held 9 bases outside the gene matches. The CDR3 runs 16 residues. Per germline, CDR1 SGDLS and CDR2 YYNGEE. The CDR3 DNA sequence: TGTGCCAGCAGCTCCCCGGGACAGGGAGGGCAAGAGACCCAGTACTTC. Amino acids: CASSSPGQGGQETQYF.

The V and J genes are TRBV30 and TRBJ1-2; 7 bases map to TRBD1. The CDR3 has 13 amino acids. In germline, CDR1 is GTSNPN, CDR2 SVGIG (reference sequence). After removal of 7 bases from V and 6 bases from J, the junction contained 11 bases not matched to a gene. DNA of the CDR3: TGTGCCTCAGGGGGGTCTTCTTGGAATGGCTACACCTTC. This translates into CASGGSSWNGYTF.

The table lists this clone with a few counts. The rearrangement links TRBV30 to TRBJ1-2; TRBD1 agrees at 8 bases. Per germline, CDR1 GTSNPN and CDR2 SVGIG (reference sequence). Germline trimming cut 5 bases from V and 5 bases from J; bases unmatched to any gene: 7. CDR3 length: 13 residues. This CDR3 is CAWVYGTGYGYTF. As DNA, the CDR3 is TGTGCCTGGGTCTACGGGACAGGTTATGGCTACACCTTC.

This sequence joins TRBV18 and TRBJ2-5; 9 bases are a match to TRBD1. CDR1 and CDR2 (germline): KGHSH, LQKENI. The V gene end was trimmed by 3 bases and the J gene end by 2 bases; junction bases not matched to a gene: 7. This CDR3 region has 16 residues. CDR3 region: CASSPITGGSQETQYF. The CDR3 DNA reads TGTGCCAGCTCACCCATCACAGGGGGCTCTCAAGAGACCCAGTACTTC.